This is a list of T cell receptor beta chains from one sample in a study of OX40 agonist ivuxolimab in advanced cancers. The table came from immunoSEQ multiplex PCR; TCRdb's copy has only in-frame clones and leaves some out. The table has about 3,000 clones, roughly 72% seen once. This specimen consisted of CD4+ or CD8+ T cells sorted from blood, obtained in a trial of the OX40 agonist ivuxolimab. Source of these receptors: an adult with an advanced solid tumor such as melanoma, head and neck, liver or kidney cancer. Each CDR3 is given with its conserved first and last residue. Size is omitted from some rows. Given values are once, few, many or a class for expanded clones.

j_call clone_size v_call cdr3_aa
TRBJ2-3 . TRBV15 CATSRVGQGPDTQYF
TRBJ1-1 . TRBV6-5 CASSRTGPTEAFF
TRBJ2-7 . TRBV13 CASSLRQGSEQYF
TRBJ2-5 . TRBV7-8 CASSSLGTVQETQYF
TRBJ2-1 . TRBV5-6 CASSPTGSDNEQFF
TRBJ1-4 . TRBV28 CASTPGRLNEKLFF
TRBJ2-7 . TRBV27 CASSLYGGGGYEQYF
TRBJ1-1 . TRBV21-1 CASSKSSRNTEAFF
TRBJ1-3 . TRBV6-1 CASSERGGGTGNTIYF
TRBJ2-3 . TRBV6-1 CASRGNTQYF
TRBJ1-4 . TRBV25-1 CASSEYPGQDRDEKLFF
TRBJ2-7 . TRBV29-1 CSAQDRTYEQYF
TRBJ1-5 few TRBV28 CASSSSGGGNQPQHF
TRBJ1-5 . TRBV21-1 CASSPVLEYSNQPQHF
TRBJ2-1 . TRBV27 CASSSPTAPYNEQFF
TRBJ2-5 . TRBV28 CASSPRLALETQYF
TRBJ1-5 . TRBV19 CASTKGGERQPQHF
TRBJ2-7 . TRBV7-9 CASSLQGARVYEQYF
TRBJ2-7 . TRBV4-1 CASSQGAPGTGVWEQYF
TRBJ2-2 . TRBV30 CAWSGAGWYTGELFF
TRBJ1-5 . TRBV6-1 CASSVTGHSNQPQHF
TRBJ1-2 few TRBV5-1 CASSPEVGGYGYTF
TRBJ2-1 few TRBV5-8 CASSFVIFGAGNEQFF
TRBJ2-1 . TRBV5-1 CASSDTGTGANEQFF
TRBJ2-3 . TRBV28 CASRSYYSEPADTQYF
TRBJ2-7 . TRBV4-3 CASSKSTGSYEQYF
TRBJ2-5 . TRBV4-2 CASSPGTQETQYF
TRBJ1-2 . TRBV4-3 CASSQDRNGYTF
TRBJ2-5 few TRBV2 CASSEGDREAETQYF
TRBJ2-4 . TRBV7-3 CASSLNGEGGIAKNIQYF
TRBJ2-5 . TRBV28 CASSLMQGETQYF
TRBJ2-7 . TRBV28 CASSLNSYEQYF
TRBJ2-7 . TRBV12-5 CASGHRVYPNYEQYF
TRBJ1-5 . TRBV19 CASGITTYSNQPQHF
TRBJ2-7 . TRBV5-4 CASSLGSLSSYEQYF
TRBJ2-3 . TRBV7-8 CASSYPLIGGRSADTQYF
TRBJ1-2 . TRBV18 CASSPRGGDGYTF
TRBJ1-5 once TRBV7-6 CASSEGTGNSNQPQHF
TRBJ2-3 . TRBV6-4 CASSDGTGGTDTQYF
TRBJ2-3 . TRBV27 CASSLLSSTDTQYF
TRBJ2-2 . TRBV29-1 CSVRATGELFF
TRBJ2-1 . TRBV21-1 CASSPQGRLAYNEQFF
TRBJ2-1 . TRBV27 CASSLSSSGRYEQFF
TRBJ1-2 . TRBV6-5 CASSYNRNYGYTF
TRBJ2-5 once TRBV30 CAWSGPLGPASWTQYF
TRBJ2-5 . TRBV7-2 CASSLVWVLGETQYF
TRBJ2-5 . TRBV9 CASSVSGSRETQYF
TRBJ1-1 . TRBV5-4 CASSPGLTNTEAFF
TRBJ2-2 . TRBV29-1 CSVEGTGETGELFF
TRBJ2-1 . TRBV30 CACGSLGYNEQFF
TRBJ2-7 . TRBV9 CASSASTGYEQYF
TRBJ2-7 . TRBV11-3 CASSLGGQGDEQYF
TRBJ2-7 . TRBV5-5 CASSRGGTLYEQYF
TRBJ1-5 . TRBV7-2 CASSQTGPYELSNQPQHF
TRBJ2-5 . TRBV11-2 CASSLLSDQYF
TRBJ1-1 . TRBV13 CASSLRDTNTEAFF
TRBJ2-1 . TRBV27 CASSQAGGSYNEQFF
TRBJ2-3 . TRBV5-5 CASSFGAGTDTQYF
TRBJ2-1 . TRBV10-1 CASSAGDNEQFF
TRBJ2-7 . TRBV28 CASSLTLGAGYEQYF